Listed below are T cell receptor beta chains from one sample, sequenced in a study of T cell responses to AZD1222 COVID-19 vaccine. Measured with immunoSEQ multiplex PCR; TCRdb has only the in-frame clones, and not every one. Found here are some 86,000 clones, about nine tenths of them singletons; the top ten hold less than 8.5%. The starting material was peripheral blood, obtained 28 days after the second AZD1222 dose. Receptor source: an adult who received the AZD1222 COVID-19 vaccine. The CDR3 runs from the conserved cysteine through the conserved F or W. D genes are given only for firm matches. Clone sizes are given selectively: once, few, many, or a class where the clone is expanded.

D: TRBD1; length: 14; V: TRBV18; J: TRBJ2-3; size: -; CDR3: CASSFHRGNNTQYF; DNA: TGTGCCAGCTCATTCCACAGGGGGAACAATACGCAGTATTTT
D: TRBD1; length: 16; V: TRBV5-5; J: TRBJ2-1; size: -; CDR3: CASGPRGQGAYNEQFF; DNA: TGTGCCAGCGGTCCTCGGGGACAGGGGGCTTACAATGAGCAGTTCTTC
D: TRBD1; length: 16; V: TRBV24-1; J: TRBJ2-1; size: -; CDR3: CATSDPGTGAMNEQFF; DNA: TGTGCCACCAGTGATCCCGGGACAGGGGCAATGAATGAGCAGTTCTTC
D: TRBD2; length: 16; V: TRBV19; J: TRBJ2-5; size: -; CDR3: CASSNFRSGGAETQYF; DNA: TGTGCCAGTAGTAATTTTCGCTCGGGGGGGGCTGAGACCCAGTACTTC
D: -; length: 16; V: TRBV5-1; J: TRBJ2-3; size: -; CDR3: CASSLGTGTSTDTQYF; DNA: TGCGCCAGCAGCTTGGGCACAGGGACTAGCACAGATACGCAGTATTTT
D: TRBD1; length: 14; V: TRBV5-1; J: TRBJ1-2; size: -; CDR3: CASSTGTGAYGYTF; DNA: TGCGCCAGCAGCACCGGGACAGGAGCTTATGGCTACACCTTC
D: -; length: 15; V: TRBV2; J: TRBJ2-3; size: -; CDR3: CASSEVGEGTDTQYF; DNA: TGTGCCAGCAGTGAAGTGGGCGAGGGCACAGATACGCAGTATTTT
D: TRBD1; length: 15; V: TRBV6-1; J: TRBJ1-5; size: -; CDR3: CASSDRRTGSQPQHF; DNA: TGTGCCAGCAGTGATAGGAGGACAGGGTCCCAGCCCCAGCATTTT
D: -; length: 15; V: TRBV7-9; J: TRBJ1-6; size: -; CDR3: CASSLVAGSKSPLHF; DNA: TGTGCCAGCAGCTTAGTAGCGGGATCCAAATCACCCCTCCACTTT
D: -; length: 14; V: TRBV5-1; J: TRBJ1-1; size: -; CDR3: CASSRLGGSTEAFF; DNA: TGCGCCAGCAGCCGTCTTGGAGGCAGTACTGAAGCTTTCTTT
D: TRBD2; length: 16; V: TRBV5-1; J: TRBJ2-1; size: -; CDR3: CASSPWGTRGSKEQFF; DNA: TGCGCCAGCAGCCCGTGGGGGACTAGAGGGTCCAAGGAGCAGTTCTTC
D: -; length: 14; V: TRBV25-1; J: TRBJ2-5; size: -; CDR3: CASSEKRSGETQYF; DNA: TGTGCCAGCAGTGAAAAAAGGTCGGGAGAGACCCAGTACTTC
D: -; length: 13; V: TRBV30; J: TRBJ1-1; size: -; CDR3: CAWTQGSRREAFF; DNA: TGTGCCTGGACCCAGGGGAGCCGCCGAGAAGCTTTCTTT
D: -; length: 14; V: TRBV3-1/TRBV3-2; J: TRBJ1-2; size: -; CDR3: CASSQSAGQGGYTF; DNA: TGTGCCAGCAGCCAGAGCGCAGGGCAAGGTGGCTACACCTTC
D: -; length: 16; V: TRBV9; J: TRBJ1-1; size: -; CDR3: CASSVNQQGLNTEAFF; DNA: TGTGCCAGCAGCGTCAACCAACAGGGCTTGAACACTGAAGCTTTCTTT
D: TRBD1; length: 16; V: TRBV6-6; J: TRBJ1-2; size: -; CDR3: CASRAGTGGVERGYTF; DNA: TGTGCCAGCAGAGCCGGGACAGGGGGCGTCGAACGAGGCTACACCTTC
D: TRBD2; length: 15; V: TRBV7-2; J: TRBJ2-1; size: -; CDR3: CASRGALAGVYEQFF; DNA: TGTGCCAGCAGGGGGGCACTAGCGGGAGTCTATGAGCAGTTCTTC
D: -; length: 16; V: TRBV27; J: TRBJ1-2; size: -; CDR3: CASSLSSGMSAYGYTF; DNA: TGTGCCAGCAGTTTATCCTCAGGGATGTCGGCCTATGGCTACACCTTC
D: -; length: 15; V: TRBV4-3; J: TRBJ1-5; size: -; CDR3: CASSQVSSQGVPQHF; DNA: TGCGCCAGCAGCCAAGTATCCAGCCAGGGCGTGCCCCAGCATTTT
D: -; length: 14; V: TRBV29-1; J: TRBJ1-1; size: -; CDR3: CSVERGRVGTEAFF; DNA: TGCAGCGTTGAAAGGGGCAGGGTGGGCACTGAAGCTTTCTTT
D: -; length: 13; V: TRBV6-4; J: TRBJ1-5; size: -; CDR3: CASSDSGNQPQHF; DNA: TGTGCCAGCAGTGATTCGGGCAATCAGCCCCAGCATTTT
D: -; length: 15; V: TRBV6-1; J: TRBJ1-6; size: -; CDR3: CASSIQFRGSSPLHF; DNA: TGTGCCAGCAGCATCCAGTTCAGGGGCTCTTCACCCCTCCACTTT
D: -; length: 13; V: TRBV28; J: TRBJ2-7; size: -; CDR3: CASTSDSSYEQYF; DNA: TGTGCCAGCACTTCTGACAGCTCCTACGAGCAGTACTTC
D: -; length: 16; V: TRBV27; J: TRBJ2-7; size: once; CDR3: CASSFGGGFMAYEQYF; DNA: TGTGCCAGCAGTTTTGGGGGAGGCTTTATGGCCTACGAGCAGTACTTC
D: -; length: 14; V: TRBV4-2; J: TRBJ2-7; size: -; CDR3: CASSQEGPTYEQYF; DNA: TGTGCCAGCAGCCAAGAGGGACCTACCTACGAGCAGTACTTC
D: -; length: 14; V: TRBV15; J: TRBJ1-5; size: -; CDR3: CATSRDRKNQPQHF; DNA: TGTGCCACCAGCAGAGACCGCAAAAATCAGCCCCAGCATTTT
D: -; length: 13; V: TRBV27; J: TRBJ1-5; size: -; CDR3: CASSFGSGAPQHF; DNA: TGTGCCAGCAGTTTCGGATCCGGGGCGCCCCAGCATTTT